These 21 T cell receptor beta chains were sequenced from one sample in a study of technical replicates of blood from a handful of donors. TCRdb keeps only in-frame clones here, not all; method: immunoSEQ multiplex PCR. The repertoire holds 55,000 to 70,000 clones, with nearly 90% as singletons. The specimen sequenced was PBMCs. Receptors were obtained from a human donor in good health. Some clones in this sample may be carry-over from other donors' samples.

This chain joins TRBV5-6 and TRBJ1-5; TRBD1 is a possible D gene (6 bases). Germline V gene sequence: CDR1 SGHDT, CDR2 YYEEEE. With 0 bases removed from V and 6 bases from J, the gap between germline ends came to 10 bases. CDR3 length: 14 residues. This CDR3 reads CASSLGGLVQPQHF. DNA for the CDR3: TGTGCCAGCAGCTTGGGGGGGCTGGTTCAGCCCCAGCATTTT.

As DNA, the CDR3 is TGCGCCAGCAGGCGGATTCCCGCGAACACCGGGGAGCTGTTTTTT. Translation: CASRRIPANTGELFF. The chain links TRBV5-1 to TRBJ2-2; D is ambiguous. Trimming pared 5 bases from V and 0 bases from J, leaving 11 bases between. The CDR3 loop spans 15 amino acids. The germline gives CDR1 SGHRS, CDR2 YFSETQ.

The chain has TRBV18 and TRBJ2-7; possible D gene TRBD2, 5 bases. There are 14 residues in the CDR3. Germline V CDR1 and CDR2: KGHSH, LQKENI. V dropped 3 bases and J dropped 1 base, with 10 bases sitting between them. Written as DNA, the CDR3 is TGTGCCAGCTCACCCTTTAGCGCATCCTACGAGCAGTACTTC. Amino acids: CASSPFSASYEQYF.

The chain uses TRBV7-9 and TRBJ2-7; D remains unclear. The CDR3 extends over 11 amino acids. Trimming shortened V by 7 bases and J by 6 bases, and 10 bases separated the two germline ends. Germline lookup yields CDR1 SEHNR and CDR2 FQNEAQ (reference sequence). In DNA, the CDR3 is TGTGCCAGCATGTCATCATCCGAGCAGTACTTC. Its protein product is CASMSSSEQYF.

This rearrangement joins TRBV7-3 to TRBJ2-3, with 9 bases aligning to TRBD2. CDR3 length: 15 amino acids. Losses at the gene ends were 1 base for V and 6 bases for J; bases not matched to a gene: 5. The germline CDR1 and CDR2 sequences are SGHTA and FQGTGA. The CDR3 coding sequence is TGTGCCAGCAGCTTAAGGCGGGGGGGCTTTGATACGCAGTATTTT. It translates to CASSLRRGGFDTQYF.

The chain is built from TRBV7-2 and TRBJ1-1; tentative D call: TRBD1 (6 bases). The V end lost 7 bases, the J end lost 1 base, and 16 bases lay between the germline ends. Germline V gene sequence: CDR1 SGHTA, CDR2 FQGNSA. The CDR3 is made up of 15 amino acids. In DNA form, the CDR3 reads TGTGCCAGCACCTTGAGACAGGTCGAGAACACTGAAGCTTTCTTT. Translating gives CASTLRQVENTEAFF.

The J gene is TRBJ2-1, the V gene TRBV7-9; 11 bases map to TRBD2. The ends lost 5 bases at V and 5 bases at J; junction bases unmatched: 5. The CDR3 has 15 residues. Germline CDR1 reads SEHNR; CDR2 reads FQNEAQ (reference sequence). The DNA for the CDR3 is TGTGCCAGCAGCCTCGGGACTAGCGGAGACAATGAGCAGTTCTTC. Translated: CASSLGTSGDNEQFF.

V usage is TRBV4-2 and J usage is TRBJ2-3; 8 bases line up with TRBD1. V lost 0 bases, J lost 4 bases, and 6 bases stayed unmatched. Germline CDR1 reads LGHNA; CDR2 reads YNFKEQ. The CDR3 runs 16 residues. DNA for the CDR3: TGTGCCAGCAGCCAAGAAGCCGGACAGGGCGCAGATACGCAGTATTTT. This translates into CASSQEAGQGADTQYF.

The sample holds one count of this clone. The V gene is TRBV11-2, the J gene TRBJ2-5; 9 bases agree with TRBD2. The CDR3 extends over 17 amino acids. Germline assignment: CDR1 SGHAT and CDR2 FQNNGV. V trimming: 4 bases; J trimming: 0 bases; junction bases outside the gene matches: 9. The CDR3 DNA sequence: TGTGCCAGCAGCTCGTATCAGAGCGGGGGGTACCAAGAGACCCAGTACTTC. Protein: CASSSYQSGGYQETQYF. The complete variable domain, with remaining parts taken from reference TRBV11-2 and TRBJ2-5, reads EAGVAQSPRYKIIEKRQSVAFWCNPISGHATLYWYQQILGQGPKLLIQFQNNGVVDDSQLPKDRFSAERLKGVDSTLKIQPAKLEDSAVYLCASSSYQSGGYQETQYFGPGTRLLVL.

The rearrangement uses TRBV25-1 and TRBJ1-6; D not resolved. The V gene's germline CDR1 is MGHDK and CDR2 SYGVNS. Trimming left V 0 bases short and J 8 bases short, with 2 bases between. This CDR3 has 12 residues. The CDR3 sequence is CASSEYYSPLHF. The DNA for the CDR3 is TGTGCCAGCAGTGAATACTATTCACCCCTCCACTTT.

V and J are TRBV15 and TRBJ2-2; TRBD2 matches at 7 bases. CDR1 and CDR2 from the germline V gene are LNHNV and YYDKDF (reference sequence). The CDR3 contains 16 residues. V lost 5 bases and J lost 6; bases outside the gene matches: 12. The CDR3 loop is CATSLGRGSGAGELFF. CDR3 sequence (DNA): TGTGCCACCAGCTTGGGGCGCGGGAGTGGGGCCGGGGAGCTGTTTTTT.

The CDR3 loop is CAWAPGLLPHEQYF. The CDR3 DNA reads as TGTGCCTGGGCCCCGGGACTACTACCCCACGAGCAGTACTTC. The rearrangement joins TRBV30 to TRBJ2-7, with TRBD2 identical over 7 bases. The V gene end was trimmed by 5 bases and the J gene end by 5 bases; junction bases not matched to a gene: 12. Per the germline V gene, CDR1 is GTSNPN and CDR2 is SVGIG (reference sequence). CDR3 length: 14 amino acids. Looking up the rest from reference TRBV30 and TRBJ2-7 gives the full variable domain: SQTIHQWPATLVQPVGSPLSLECTVEGTSNPNLYWYRQAAGRGLQLLFYSVGIGQISSEVPQNLSASRPQDRQFILSSKKLLLSDSGFYLCAWAPGLLPHEQYFGPGTRLTVT.

The CDR3 region is CASSLRQGNTGELFF. CDR3 bases: TGTGCCAGCAGCTTACGGCAGGGGAACACCGGGGAGCTGTTTTTT. V gene TRBV7-7 combines with J gene TRBJ2-2, with D perhaps matching TRBD1 (5 bases). The CDR3 is made up of 15 amino acids. Germline CDR1 and CDR2: SSHAT and FNYEAQ (reference sequence). Trimming left V 2 bases short and J 1 base short, with 8 bases between.

J is TRBJ2-3 and V is TRBV7-2; D might be TRBD1 (6 bases). The CDR3 consists of 15 residues. V lost 6 bases and J lost 2, with 15 bases in between. Germline-derived CDR1 and CDR2 are SGHTA and FQGNSA. The CDR3 here is CASSKAGQYTDTQYF. Written as DNA, the CDR3 is TGTGCCAGCAGTAAGGCCGGACAGTACACAGATACGCAGTATTTT.

The chain combines TRBV14 with TRBJ2-5; no clear D. The V and J ends lost 2 bases and 2 bases respectively, with 12 bases between them. The CDR3 has 15 residues. Germline V gives CDR1 SGHDN, CDR2 FVKESK. CDR3 sequence: CASSQNWLSQETQYF. The CDR3 nucleotides are TGTGCCAGCAGCCAAAATTGGCTTTCACAAGAGACCCAGTACTTC.

This chain uses TRBV7-3 with TRBJ2-1, with no clear D. V dropped 2 bases and J dropped 6 bases, with 8 bases sitting between them. The CDR3 totals 13 residues. The V gene's germline CDR1 is SGHTA and CDR2 FQGTGA. CDR3 bases: TGTGCCAGCAGCTTATCAGGCCCCAATGAGCAGTTCTTC. Translated: CASSLSGPNEQFF. The full variable domain, completed using reference TRBV7-3 and TRBJ2-1, is GAGVSQTPSNKVTEKGKYVELRCDPISGHTALYWYRQSLGQGPEFLIYFQGTGAADDSGLPNDRFFAVRPEGSVSTLKIQRTERGDSAVYLCASSLSGPNEQFFGPGTRLTVL.

The chain employs TRBV15 and TRBJ1-2; no clear D. The CDR3 is made up of 15 amino acids. Germline V gene lookup returns CDR1 LNHNV and CDR2 YYDKDF (reference sequence). The V and J ends lost 1 base and 1 base respectively, with 10 bases between them. The CDR3 is CATSRGSADNYGYTF. In nucleotides, the CDR3 is TGTGCCACCAGCAGAGGATCCGCGGATAACTATGGCTACACCTTC.

The genes are TRBV21-1 and TRBJ1-6. TRBV21-1 is recorded as a pseudogene. The CDR3 extends over 14 amino acids. CDR3: CASSKSLIDSPLHF. The CDR3 nucleotides read TGTGCCAGCAGCAAAAGTCTGATAGATTCACCCCTCCACTTT.

The rearrangement links TRBV6-6 to TRBJ1-2, with a tentative D call TRBD1 (5 bases). V dropped 2 bases and J dropped 3 bases, with 13 bases sitting between them. Germline V gene data show CDR1 as MNHNY and CDR2 as SVGAGI (reference sequence). The CDR3 covers 15 residues. Here the CDR3 reads CASSYVREGDYGYTF. As DNA, the CDR3 is TGTGCCAGCAGTTACGTTAGGGAAGGGGACTATGGCTACACCTTC.

The chain carries TRBV29-1 and TRBJ2-4; D gene unclear. V lost 4 bases and J lost 0, with 10 bases in between. The CDR3 runs 14 residues. Germline V gene sequence: CDR1 SQVTM, CDR2 ANQGSEA. CDR3 in DNA: TGCAGCGTTGGTGAGAACCTAGCCAAAAACATTCAGTACTTC. Protein: CSVGENLAKNIQYF.

This sequence joins TRBV9 and TRBJ2-2, with a weak D call TRBD2 (5 bases). The CDR3 runs to 15 residues. From germline, CDR1 is SGDLS and CDR2 YYNGEE. Trimming removed 0 bases at V and 4 bases at J, with 10 bases between. CDR3 DNA: TGTGCCAGCAGCGTAGGGACTGTAGGCACCGGGGAGCTGTTTTTT. Protein: CASSVGTVGTGELFF. Full variable domain (rest looked up from reference TRBV9 and TRBJ2-2): DSGVTQTPKHLITATGQRVTLRCSPRSGDLSVYWYQQSLDQGLQFLIQYYNGEERAKGNILERFSAQQFPDLHSELNLSSLELGDSALYFCASSVGTVGTGELFFGEGSRLTVL.